The 20 T cell receptor beta chains below were found in one sample sequenced in a study of blood T cell repertoires in COVID-19. The repertoire was sequenced with immunoSEQ multiplex PCR; TCRdb's copy has only in-frame clones and lacks some. The table has more than 150,000 clones, approximately 87% seen once. Sequenced: peripheral blood. The receptors derive from a woman between 70 and 85 years old with acute or convalescent COVID-19.

The gene calls are TRBV11-3 and TRBJ2-1, with 13 bases lining up with TRBD2. This CDR3 comprises 15 residues. Germline CDR1 is SGHNT and CDR2 is YENEEA. V lost 6 bases and J lost 5; bases outside the gene matches: 4. This CDR3 is CASSSGLAGNNEQFF. In DNA, the CDR3 is TGTGCCAGCAGTTCGGGACTAGCGGGAAACAATGAGCAGTTCTTC.

V and J are TRBV28 and TRBJ1-3, with D perhaps TRBD1 (5 bases). V lost 6 bases and J lost 6, with 15 bases in between. Germline CDR1 MDHEN, CDR2 SYDVKM. The CDR3 sequence is 14 residues long. For the CDR3, the DNA is TGTGCCAGCAGCTCCCCGACGGGGGTAAACACCATATATTTT. Amino acids: CASSSPTGVNTIYF.

The genes are TRBV25-1 and TRBJ1-5; the D is unclear. The CDR3 has 13 amino acids. Trimming left V 4 bases short and J 0 bases short, with 4 bases between. Germline V CDR1 and CDR2: MGHDK, SYGVNS. The CDR3 bases are TGTGCCAGCAGTGCAGGTAGCAATCAGCCCCAGCATTTT. It codes for CASSAGSNQPQHF.

The sample holds one count of this clone. The chain recombines TRBV3-1 (or the pseudogene TRBV3-2) with TRBJ1-1; D is unclear. V dropped 0 bases and J dropped 0 bases, with 8 bases sitting between them. The CDR3 extends over 15 amino acids. Per germline, CDR1 LGHDT and CDR2 YNNKEL (reference sequence). The CDR3 nucleotides are TGTGCCAGCAGCCAAGATGTTCATCTGAACACTGAAGCTTTCTTT. It specifies CASSQDVHLNTEAFF.

The chain couples TRBV4-2 to TRBJ2-5, with TRBD2 identical over 12 bases. CDR3 length equals 17 residues. V lost 1 base, J lost 4 bases, and 7 bases stayed unmatched. In germline, CDR1 is LGHNA, CDR2 YNFKEQ. CDR3 nucleotides: TGTGCCAGCAGCCAAGTGTCTCTAGCGGGGGGGTTAGAGACCCAGTACTTC. This codes for CASSQVSLAGGLETQYF.

CDR3 sequence reads: CQVEMARAVTDTQYF. As DNA, the CDR3 is TGCCAAGTCGAAATGGCGAGGGCCGTCACAGATACGCAGTATTTT. The chain is built from TRBV21-1 and TRBJ2-3; TRBD2, the D gene given by the table, was not confirmed from the DNA. TRBV21-1 is a documented pseudogene. The CDR3 loop spans 15 amino acids.

The rearrangement links TRBV15 to TRBJ1-4, with 7 bases matching TRBD1. This CDR3 spans 15 amino acids. V shed 1 base, J shed 2 bases, and the junction held 1 base outside the gene matches. Germline V lookup: CDR1 LNHNV, CDR2 YYDKDF (reference sequence). CDR3 bases: TGTGCCACCAGCAGAGCGGGACAGACTAATGAAAAACTGTTTTTT. Its protein is CATSRAGQTNEKLFF.

The rearrangement links TRBV5-1 to TRBJ2-5; 11 nucleotides agree with TRBD2. Germline V gene lookup returns CDR1 SGHRS and CDR2 YFSETQ. Trimming cost V 0 bases and J 4 bases; bases outside gene matches: 8. The CDR3 consists of 17 residues. This CDR3 is CASSLAKFTSGGETQYF. Here the CDR3 DNA reads TGCGCCAGCAGCTTGGCCAAGTTTACTAGCGGGGGAGAGACCCAGTACTTC.

The rearrangement uses TRBV18 and TRBJ2-7, with 11 bases lining up with TRBD1. Losses at the gene ends were 6 bases for V and 2 bases for J; bases not matched to a gene: 6. Germline V gene lookup returns CDR1 KGHSH and CDR2 LQKENI. This CDR3 is built from 15 residues. The CDR3 DNA is TGTGCCAGCTCCTTAGGACAGGGGGCAACCTACGAGCAGTACTTC. Protein: CASSLGQGATYEQYF.

The gene calls are TRBV20-1 and TRBJ1-1; D unclear. CDR1 DFQATT and CDR2 SNEGSKA come from the germline V gene (reference sequence). This CDR3 region has 11 residues. The DNA of the CDR3 is TGCGCCATCGGCGGGAACACTGAAGCTTTCTTT. This codes for CAIGGNTEAFF.

CDR3 in amino acids: CASISQNYNEQFF. The CDR3 DNA follows: TGTGCCAGCATTTCCCAGAATTACAATGAGCAGTTCTTC. The rearrangement links TRBV6-4 to TRBJ2-1; no firm D call. CDR1 is MRHNA, CDR2 SNTAGT, per germline. The CDR3 is 13 residues long. Trimming stripped 7 bases from V and 4 bases from J, with 11 bases between.

The chain combines TRBV15 with TRBJ1-4; 8 positions agree with TRBD1. The length of the CDR3 is 19 residues. V dropped 1 base and J dropped 1; count of bases not matched to a gene: 11. CDR1 is LNHNV and CDR2 is YYDKDF in the germline V gene (reference sequence). CDR3 nucleotide sequence: TGTGCCACCAGCAGAGTAACAGGGGGATTCTTAGGAACTAATGAAAAACTGTTTTTT. Its translation: CATSRVTGGFLGTNEKLFF. Combining the CDR3 with reference TRBV15 and TRBJ1-4 gives the whole variable domain DAMVIQNPRYQVTQFGKPVTLSCSQTLNHNVMYWYQQKSSQAPKLLFHYYDKDFNNEADTPDNFQSRRPNTSFCFLDIRSPGLGDTAMYLCATSRVTGGFLGTNEKLFFGSGTQLSVL.

V and J are TRBV28 and TRBJ2-3; TRBD2 is a possible D gene (6 bases). CDR1 MDHEN and CDR2 SYDVKM come from the germline V gene. The CDR3 runs 15 residues. Trimming stripped 4 bases from V and 0 bases from J, with 11 bases between. As DNA, the CDR3 is TGTGCCAGCAGTTCCCGACTAGGGAGCACAGATACGCAGTATTTT. Its translation: CASSSRLGSTDTQYF. Complete variable domain (other parts from reference TRBV28 and TRBJ2-3): DVKVTQSSRYLVKRTGEKVFLECVQDMDHENMFWYRQDPGLGLRLIYFSYDVKMKEKGDIPEGYSVSREKKERFSLILESASTNQTSMYLCASSSRLGSTDTQYFGPGTRLTVL.

This clone was recorded only once. J is TRBJ1-6 and V is TRBV7-2, with 7 bases aligning to TRBD1. The CDR3 runs 15 residues. V trimming: 6 bases; J trimming: 7 bases; junction bases outside the gene matches: 9. CDR1 and CDR2 (germline): SGHTA, FQGNSA. CDR3 DNA sequence: TGTGCCAGCAGTCGGACAGGCCCACCAAATTCACCCCTCCACTTT. Encoded protein: CASSRTGPPNSPLHF.

The sample holds one count of this clone. The J gene is TRBJ1-3, the V gene TRBV7-2; a possible D gene is TRBD1 (6 bases). V was trimmed by 4 bases and J by 1 base, leaving 8 bases between them. From germline, CDR1 is SGHTA and CDR2 FQGNSA. The CDR3 is 14 residues long. Here the CDR3 reads CASSSQGSGNTIYF. Here the CDR3 DNA reads TGTGCCAGCAGCTCCCAGGGGTCTGGAAACACCATATATTTT.

The rearrangement links TRBV28 to TRBJ2-1; D gene uncertain. This CDR3 has 13 residues. V lost 10 bases and J lost 4, with 14 bases in between. Germline V gene sequence: CDR1 MDHEN, CDR2 SYDVKM. CDR3: CATLRSGYNEQFF. In DNA, the CDR3 is TGTGCCACCCTAAGGAGTGGATACAATGAGCAGTTCTTC.

The chain is built from TRBV30 and TRBJ2-1, with TRBD2 matching over 7 bases. After removal of 4 bases from V and 13 bases from J, the junction contained 13 bases not matched to a gene. CDR1 and CDR2 (germline): GTSNPN, SVGIG (reference sequence). CDR3 size: 13 residues. The CDR3 loop is CAWTRGVLREQFF. CDR3 in DNA: TGTGCCTGGACTCGGGGGGTTTTGAGGGAACAGTTCTTC.

The chain combines TRBV7-2 with TRBJ2-1, with D possibly being TRBD2 (6 bases). Germline V gives CDR1 SGHTA, CDR2 FQGNSA. The V and J ends lost 1 base and 6 bases respectively, with 10 bases between them. This CDR3 has 14 amino acids. DNA of the CDR3: TGTGCCAGCAGCTTAGATCGCGGGACCAATGAGCAGTTCTTC. As protein: CASSLDRGTNEQFF.

The chain joins TRBV29-1 to TRBJ2-3; D gene ambiguous. Trimming pared 6 bases from V and 6 bases from J, leaving 16 bases between. Germline CDR1 reads SQVTM; CDR2 reads ANQGSEA. The CDR3 sequence is 13 residues long. DNA of the CDR3: TGCAGCGTGGCGATCCGGCTCGGGGATACGCAGTATTTT. Amino acids: CSVAIRLGDTQYF.

CDR3 nucleotides: TGCGCCAGCAGCGGGGACTTTTACGCGAACACCGGGGAGCTGTTTTTT. It codes for CASSGDFYANTGELFF. V is TRBV5-1 and J is TRBJ2-2; a weak D match, TRBD2 (6 bases). This CDR3 spans 16 amino acids. V was shortened by 4 bases and J by 0 bases, with 13 bases between the two germline ends. CDR1 and CDR2 from the germline V gene are SGHRS and YFSETQ.